This record covers a single TCR beta chain. As yet, its antigen is unknown. The entry originates in a study of shared clonotypes between healthy human individuals. Findings and caveats of the study: When compared with the clonotypes that were shared by all four sorted-subset donors, the non-shared clonotypes turned out to have lower generation probabilities.

For sorted subsets, 150 to 200 ng DNA per replicate equaled around 30,000 T cell genomes. Sequencing used immunoSEQ multiplex PCR; TCRdb keeps in-frame clones, though not all of them. The sample carries about a million clones, 60% to 85% recorded once. The CDR3 contains 14 residues. The ends were cut back, 5 bases at V and 14 bases at J, with 24 bases in the middle. CDR1 is SGHTA and CDR2 is FQGNSA in the germline V gene. This TCR derives from a man between 18 and 35 years old in good health. The V and J genes are TRBV7-2 and TRBJ2-5, with a possible D match to TRBD2 (5 bases). The sequencing input was memory CD4+ T cells sorted from blood. Subset given: CD45RA-negative fraction. The CDR3 sequence is CASSPPANIGLLYF. The CDR3 coding sequence is TGTGCCAGCAGCCCCCCGGCCAACATCGGACTGCTATACTTC.